This T cell receptor (beta chain) comes out of a study of siplizumab effects on memory and regulatory T cells (dated by TCRdb to about 2019). In terms of the full investigation: The study looked at the effect of siplizumab, an anti-CD2 antibody, on alloreactive T-cell subsets in allogeneic mixed lymphocyte reactions made from human PBMCs. Broader findings and caveats from the paper: A naive or memory phenotype could not be assigned to roughly 75-97% of proliferating CD4+ or CD8+ clones. Unstimulated naive T cells appeared to be more diverse than memory T cells, and naive cells seemed to make a substantial contribution to the alloresponse. No functional confirmation was obtained for the suppressive function of proliferating Tregs from siplizumab cultures. Of the alloreactive CD4+ clones that could be mapped, the Treg-derived share averaged 68.8% with siplizumab compared with approximately 30% in control reactions. Because sequences at frequencies below about 10^-5 were poorly captured, only a minor fraction of alloreactive clones could be mapped back to unstimulated subsets. The cumulative frequency of alloreactive sequences traceable to unstimulated CD4+ memory T cells was significantly reduced by siplizumab.

CDR3 length: 15 amino acids, cysteine to phenylalanine. The read is trimmed to its CDR3 DNA, 45 bases read in frame from base 1. V drops 2 bases and J drops 2 bases, leaving 15 bases in between. For CDR1 and CDR2, the germline V gene (reference sequence) lists GTSNPN and SVGIG. The receptor library was made with the immunoSEQ multiplex PCR assay. The deep sequencing platform assayed around 94,000 TCR templates per sample. Genomic DNA extracted from sorted T cells was used for TCRbeta CDR3 sequencing. The study's own analysis went as follows. The R programming language was used for clonal analysis of TCRbeta CDR3 data. Alloreactive CD4+ and CD8+ clones were defined by comparing unstimulated samples with post-reaction CFSE-low samples. Regulatory or non-regulatory origin was assigned to alloreactive CD4+ clones by matching of sequences to sorted unstimulated Treg and non-Treg repertoires. This is the immuneACCESS table as TCRdb keeps it, with only in-frame sequences that have V and J called. A part of the clones is gone; compared with another copy, unresolved V genes explain less than half, and the rest is unexplained. The V and J calls and clone size are taken from that table; D and trimming were inferred from the DNA. A total of tens of thousands of clones appear in this sample, 75% to 95% of them only once. The biggest ten clones account for approximately 30% of the sample.

As regards this clone: The antigen it recognizes is unknown. Base-call qualities are not available, and no considerably larger clone is one nucleotide away.

Sorted unstimulated T cells and proliferating T cells recovered from mixed lymphocyte reactions underwent TCRbeta CDR3 sequencing. Fresh whole blood from approximately 9 HLA-typed healthy donors was used to isolate PBMCs. The source material was CD8+ T cells sorted from blood. This chain is built from TRBV30 and TRBJ1-1; no D gene is confidently identified. This sequence was found in a human donor in good health. The nucleotide sequence reads as follows: TGTGCCTGGAGTAGGCTGGGGAAAGAAAACACTGAAGCTTTCTTT. This codes for CAWSRLGKENTEAFF.